One and the same sample provided the 26 T cell receptor beta chains below, sequenced in a study of shared clonotypes between healthy human individuals. Repertoires were generated with immunoSEQ multiplex PCR, while TCRdb's copy carries only in-frame clones and drops some. The repertoire consists of about a million clones, with under 80% occurring once and the leading ten covering approximately 1.5%. Sample: memory CD4+ T cells sorted from blood. The subset was: CD45RA-negative fraction. These receptors were collected from a man aged 18 to 29 in good health.

This chain's CDR3 is CASSPAVGYTF. CDR3 nucleotide sequence: TGTGCCAGCTCACCTGCTGTGGGCTACACCTTC. The chain couples TRBV18 to TRBJ1-2; D not resolved. Trimming pared 3 bases from V and 8 bases from J, leaving 7 bases between. Germline lookup yields CDR1 KGHSH and CDR2 LQKENI. This CDR3 spans 11 amino acids.

The chain employs TRBV7-9 and TRBJ2-6; D possibly corresponds to TRBD2 (6 bases). V was cut by 5 bases and J by 2 bases, with 10 bases left in between. From germline, CDR1 is SEHNR and CDR2 FQNEAQ (reference sequence). This CDR3 comprises 15 residues. CDR3 nucleotide sequence: TGTGCCAGCAGCCCCAGGGAGGCTGGGGCCAACGTCCTGACTTTC. The encoded protein is CASSPREAGANVLTF.

V and J are TRBV5-1 and TRBJ1-1, with TRBD1 matching 7 bases. V shed 4 bases, J shed 0 bases, and the junction held 6 bases outside the gene matches. Germline loops: CDR1 SGHRS, CDR2 YFSETQ. The CDR3 runs to 15 residues. CDR3 protein: CASSGSGTVNTEAFF. DNA of the CDR3: TGCGCCAGCAGCGGATCCGGGACAGTGAACACTGAAGCTTTCTTT.

This clone appeared once. This chain connects TRBV2 to TRBJ1-2; D gene unclear. The V end was cut by 5 bases, the J end by 1 base, with 5 bases between. The CDR3 extends over 12 amino acids. Germline V gene data show CDR1 as SNHLY and CDR2 as FYNNEI. The CDR3 sequence is CASSLFNYGYTF. The CDR3 DNA reads as TGTGCCAGCAGTTTGTTTAACTATGGCTACACCTTC. Together with reference TRBV2 and TRBJ1-2, the CDR3 gives the full variable domain: EPEVTQTPSHQVTQMGQEVILRCVPISNHLYFYWYRQILGQKVEFLVSFYNNEISEKSEIFDDQFSVERPDGSNFTLKIRSTKLEDSAMYFCASSLFNYGYTFGSGTRLTVV.

This chain uses TRBV30 with TRBJ1-2; a weak D match, TRBD1 (5 bases). The CDR3 spans 15 residues. V dropped 1 base and J dropped 3 bases, with 15 bases sitting between them. Germline values: CDR1 GTSNPN, CDR2 SVGIG (reference sequence). The CDR3 nucleotides are TGTGCCTGGAGTGCAGGGCAGGAGCTGGACTATGGCTACACCTTC. It specifies CAWSAGQELDYGYTF.

The V gene is TRBV6-5, the J gene TRBJ1-5, with unresolved D. Trimming stripped 6 bases from V and 1 base from J, with 10 bases between. This CDR3 spans 14 amino acids. Germline values: CDR1 MNHEY, CDR2 SVGAGI. As DNA, the CDR3 is TGTGCCAGCAGCCAAGACGGGAGCAATCAGCCCCAGCATTTT. Protein product: CASSQDGSNQPQHF.

This clone turned up a few times. This sequence joins TRBV19 and TRBJ1-1, with D tentatively TRBD1 (5 bases). The germline V gene has CDR1 LNHDA and CDR2 SQIVND (reference sequence). This CDR3 is 14 amino acids long. V was trimmed by 11 bases and J by 5 bases, leaving 21 bases between them. The CDR3 coding sequence is TGTGCCGCTCAGACGGGGGTACGAGGGACTGAAGCTTTCTTT. It specifies CAAQTGVRGTEAFF.

This chain connects TRBV30 to TRBJ1-3; D call uncertain. There are 11 residues in the CDR3. Germline V gene sequence: CDR1 GTSNPN, CDR2 SVGIG (reference sequence). The V end lost 4 bases, the J end lost 4 bases, and 5 bases lay between the germline ends. CDR3 DNA sequence: TGTGCCTGGATTTCCGGAAACACCATATATTTT. Translated, it gives CAWISGNTIYF.

This CDR3 reads CASGAGTETQYF. The CDR3, as DNA: TGTGCCAGCGGAGCAGGCACGGAGACCCAGTACTTC. The gene calls are TRBV6-6 and TRBJ2-5; D is uncertain. The CDR3 runs to 12 residues. V dropped 8 bases and J dropped 5 bases, with 12 bases sitting between them. Looked up from germline, CDR1 is MNHNY and CDR2 is SVGAGI (reference sequence).

The chain carries TRBV6-5 and TRBJ1-1; D might be TRBD1 (6 bases). With 4 bases removed from V and 3 bases from J, the gap between germline ends came to 12 bases. The CDR3 length is 14 residues. Germline V gene lookup returns CDR1 MNHEY and CDR2 SVGAGI. CDR3 sequence (DNA): TGTGCCAGCAGTTGGACAGTAGGGGACACTGAAGCTTTCTTT. Its protein product is CASSWTVGDTEAFF.

The chain joins TRBV28 to TRBJ2-4; unclear D gene. The CDR3 covers 16 residues. Trimming left V 3 bases short and J 0 bases short, with 12 bases between. CDR1 and CDR2 (germline): MDHEN, SYDVKM. CDR3 amino acids: CASSFFRSLAKNIQYF. DNA for the CDR3: TGTGCCAGCAGTTTTTTTAGATCCTTAGCCAAAAACATTCAGTACTTC.

DNA of the CDR3: TGTGCCAGCAGCTGGGGGACATCTCCTCTACGAGGGCAGTACTTC. Translating it yields CASSWGTSPLRGQYF. The chain uses TRBV5-6 and TRBJ2-7; D perhaps matches TRBD1 (6 bases). This CDR3 region has 15 residues. Germline V gene sequence: CDR1 SGHDT, CDR2 YYEEEE. Trimming took 3 bases from V and 9 from J, leaving 22 bases between them. The whole variable domain, filled in from reference TRBV5-6 and TRBJ2-7, reads DAGVTQSPTHLIKTRGQQVTLRCSPKSGHDTVSWYQQALGQGPQFIFQYYEEEERQRGNFPDRFSGHQFPNYSSELNVNALLLGDSALYLCASSWGTSPLRGQYFGPGTRLTVT.

This clone came up once. This chain uses TRBV15 with TRBJ2-2, with TRBD2 identical over 9 bases. The germline V gene encodes CDR1 LNHNV and CDR2 YYDKDF (reference sequence). The CDR3 extends over 20 amino acids. V lost 1 base to trimming and J lost 2 bases; unmatched junction nucleotides: 14. The CDR3 DNA follows: TGTGCCACCAGCAGAGTCTCCCTACTCTTTAGCGGGAGTAACACCGGGGAGCTGTTTTTT. Translating it yields CATSRVSLLFSGSNTGELFF.

A single count supports this clone. This sequence joins TRBV2 and TRBJ2-2; possibly TRBD2 for D (6 bases). Between the trimmed V and J ends, which lost 2 bases and 6 bases, there was a span of 13 bases. The CDR3 extends over 15 amino acids. CDR1 and CDR2 (germline): SNHLY, FYNNEI. CDR3 loop: CASSEWVGEAGELFF. CDR3 coding DNA: TGTGCCAGCAGTGAATGGGTGGGGGAGGCCGGGGAGCTGTTTTTT.

With regard to this clone: The identical CDR3 is also encoded by other nucleotide sequences in the sample. The V and J genes are TRBV10-3 and TRBJ2-7, with a possible D match to TRBD2 (6 bases). This CDR3 is built from 12 residues. The germline gives CDR1 ENHRY, CDR2 SYGVKD. V dropped 6 bases and J dropped 5 bases, with 11 bases sitting between them. CDR3: CAIRGGGDEQYF. CDR3 bases: TGTGCCATCAGGGGAGGCGGGGACGAGCAGTACTTC.

The J gene is TRBJ1-6, the V gene TRBV18; a possible D gene is TRBD1 (6 bases). Germline V lookup: CDR1 KGHSH, CDR2 LQKENI. The ends were cut back, 3 bases at V and 7 bases at J, with 10 bases in the middle. CDR3 length: 14 amino acids. CDR3 in amino acids: CASSPDRSNSPLHF. CDR3 sequence (DNA): TGTGCCAGCTCACCCGACAGGTCGAATTCACCCCTCCACTTT. The whole variable domain, remainder taken from reference TRBV18 and TRBJ1-6, is NAGVMQNPRHLVRRRGQEARLRCSPMKGHSHVYWYRQLPEEGLKFMVYLQKENIIDESGMPKERFSAEFPKEGPSILRIQQVVRGDSAAYFCASSPDRSNSPLHFGNGTRLTVT.

The rearrangement uses TRBV29-1 and TRBJ2-3; possibly TRBD1 for D (6 bases). From germline, CDR1 is SQVTM and CDR2 ANQGSEA. V was pared by 5 bases and J by 6 bases, with 21 bases between. This CDR3 comprises 15 residues. The CDR3 spells CSVIGGGQGTDTQYF. As DNA, the CDR3 is TGCAGCGTTATTGGGGGTGGGCAGGGGACCGATACGCAGTATTTT.

The chain combines TRBV28 with TRBJ1-5, with 7 positions matching TRBD1. V gave up 8 bases and J gave up 10 bases; unmatched junction bases: 14. CDR1 and CDR2 from the germline V gene are MDHEN and SYDVKM. The CDR3 loop spans 14 amino acids. The CDR3 loop reads CASSGQILIGPQHF. CDR3 in DNA: TGTGCCAGCTCGGGACAGATCTTAATAGGACCCCAGCATTTT.

This clone was seen once. V is TRBV27 and J is TRBJ1-5, with 7 bases matching TRBD1. In germline, CDR1 is MNHEY, CDR2 SMNVEV (reference sequence). V lost 6 bases, J lost 1 base, and 3 bases stayed unmatched. The CDR3 loop spans 14 amino acids. CDR3 protein: CASRRGQSNQPQHF. The DNA for the CDR3 is TGTGCCAGCAGAAGGGGACAGAGCAATCAGCCCCAGCATTTT.

The rearrangement joins TRBV9 to TRBJ1-3; D might be TRBD1 (6 bases). Germline CDR1 SGDLS, CDR2 YYNGEE. The CDR3 consists of 15 residues. Trimming removed 3 bases at V and 4 bases at J, with 14 bases between. The CDR3 sequence: CASSGWQGTGNTIYF. In DNA, the CDR3 is TGTGCCAGCAGCGGATGGCAGGGGACCGGAAACACCATATATTTT.

The chain links TRBV4-3 to TRBJ2-3; possible D gene TRBD2, 6 bases. The CDR3 runs 16 residues. The ends were cut back, 1 base at V and 3 bases at J, with 14 bases in the middle. CDR1 and CDR2 from the germline V gene are LGHNA and YSLEER. The CDR3 nucleotides are TGCGCCAGCAGCCAAGTCGGAGGGAGTCCGACAGATACGCAGTATTTT. This translates into CASSQVGGSPTDTQYF.

For this clone: Other DNA sequences in this specimen translate into the identical CDR3. The chain links TRBV19 to TRBJ2-5; perhaps TRBD1 as D (5 bases). The CDR3 covers 11 residues. The ends were cut back, 4 bases at V and 5 bases at J, with 5 bases in the middle. Per germline, CDR1 LNHDA and CDR2 SQIVND (reference sequence). The CDR3 loop reads CASSTGETQYF. The CDR3 nucleotides are TGTGCCAGTAGTACAGGGGAGACCCAGTACTTC.

This clone was observed a single time. This chain links TRBV7-2 with TRBJ2-3; D gene unclear. The germline gives CDR1 SGHTA, CDR2 FQGNSA. There are 16 residues in the CDR3. V was trimmed by 4 bases and J by 0 bases, leaving 14 bases between them. The CDR3 sequence is CASSSRGGPSTDTQYF. CDR3 bases: TGTGCCAGCAGCTCGCGTGGCGGACCTAGCACAGATACGCAGTATTTT.

This chain uses TRBV5-1 with TRBJ1-5; D gene unclear. Germline V gives CDR1 SGHRS, CDR2 YFSETQ. Trimming took off 0 bases at V and 9 bases at J, with 13 bases between the two ends. There are 14 residues in the CDR3. The CDR3 bases are TGCGCCAGCAGCTTGGACAGTTCTTCAGGGCCCCAGCATTTT. Amino acids: CASSLDSSSGPQHF.

This chain connects TRBV4-3 to TRBJ2-3; 14 bases align to TRBD2. Germline loops: CDR1 LGHNA, CDR2 YSLEER. The CDR3 covers 18 residues. The V and J ends lost 3 bases and 6 bases, in that order; junction bases with no gene match: 11. CDR3 sequence (DNA): TGCGCCAGCAGCCATTCGGCGGGGACTAGCGGGAGCGGGGATACGCAGTATTTT. It translates to CASSHSAGTSGSGDTQYF.

V is TRBV28 and J is TRBJ2-5; the D gene is possibly TRBD2 (6 bases). Trimming removed 5 bases at V and 1 base at J, with 14 bases between. CDR1 is MDHEN and CDR2 is SYDVKM in the germline V gene. This CDR3 is built from 15 residues. The CDR3: CASSLPGLTQETQYF. Here the CDR3 DNA reads TGTGCCAGCAGTCTACCGGGACTGACCCAAGAGACCCAGTACTTC. Using reference TRBV28 and TRBJ2-5 for the parts outside the CDR3, the full variable domain is DVKVTQSSRYLVKRTGEKVFLECVQDMDHENMFWYRQDPGLGLRLIYFSYDVKMKEKGDIPEGYSVSREKKERFSLILESASTNQTSMYLCASSLPGLTQETQYFGPGTRLLVL.